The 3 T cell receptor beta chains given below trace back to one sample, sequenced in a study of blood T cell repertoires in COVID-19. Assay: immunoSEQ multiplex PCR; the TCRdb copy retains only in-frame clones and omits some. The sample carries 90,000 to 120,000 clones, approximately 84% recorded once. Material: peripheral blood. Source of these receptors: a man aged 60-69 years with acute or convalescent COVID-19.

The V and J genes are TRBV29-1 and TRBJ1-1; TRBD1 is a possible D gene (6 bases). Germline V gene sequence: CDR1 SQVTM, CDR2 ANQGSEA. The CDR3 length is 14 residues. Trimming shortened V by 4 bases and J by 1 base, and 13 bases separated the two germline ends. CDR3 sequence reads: CSVAHREPNTEAFF. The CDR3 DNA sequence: TGCAGCGTTGCACACAGGGAACCGAACACTGAAGCTTTCTTT.

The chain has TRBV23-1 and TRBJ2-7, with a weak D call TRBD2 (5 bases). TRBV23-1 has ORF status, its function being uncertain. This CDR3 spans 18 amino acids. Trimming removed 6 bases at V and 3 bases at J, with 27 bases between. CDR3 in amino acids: CASSPNRPELASYYEQYV. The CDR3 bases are TGCGCCAGCAGCCCTAACCGACCGGAGCTAGCTTCTTACTACGAGCAGTACGTC.

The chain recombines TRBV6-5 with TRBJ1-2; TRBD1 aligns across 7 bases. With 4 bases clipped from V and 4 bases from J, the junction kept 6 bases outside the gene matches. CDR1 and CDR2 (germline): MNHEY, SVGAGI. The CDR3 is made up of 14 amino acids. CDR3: CASSWWGQSYGYTF. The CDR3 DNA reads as TGTGCCAGCAGTTGGTGGGGACAGAGCTATGGCTACACCTTC.